This T cell receptor (beta chain) was sequenced during a study of blood T cell repertoires in COVID-19. Assay used: immunoSEQ multiplex PCR; TCRdb lists only in-frame clones, some missing. Of about 260,000 clones in the sample, 84% are singletons; the top ten hold under 4.5%. V lost 6 bases to trimming and J lost 0 bases, with 21 bases between them. Germline assignment: CDR1 LNHDA and CDR2 SQIVND (reference sequence). This CDR3 comprises 18 residues. This chain connects TRBV19 to TRBJ1-5; maybe TRBD1 (5 bases). The sequencing sample was made of PBMCs or T cells enriched from blood (not recorded which). This sequence originates from a man aged 25-45 years with acute COVID-19. The CDR3 spells CASRVGRVVESSNQPQHF. CDR3 DNA sequence: TGTGCCAGTAGGGTGGGCAGGGTGGTGGAAAGTAGCAATCAGCCCCAGCATTTT.